This T cell receptor beta chain stems from a study of blood T cell repertoires in COVID-19. The data were produced by immunoSEQ multiplex PCR, yet TCRdb's version contains in-frame clones alone and is incomplete. The table records 150,000 to 200,000 clones, about 81% of them present only once. Germline assignment: CDR1 KGHSH and CDR2 LQKENI. J gave up 2 bases and V 3 bases, and 5 bases lay outside the gene matches. The CDR3 loop spans 17 amino acids. The receptor was derived from a human donor in a cohort sampled during active COVID-19. Material: peripheral blood. The chain couples TRBV18 to TRBJ2-1; TRBD2 agrees at 12 bases. Written as DNA, the CDR3 is TGTGCCAGCTCACCGAAGACTAGCGGGAGACCCTACAATGAGCAGTTCTTC. Encoded protein: CASSPKTSGRPYNEQFF.